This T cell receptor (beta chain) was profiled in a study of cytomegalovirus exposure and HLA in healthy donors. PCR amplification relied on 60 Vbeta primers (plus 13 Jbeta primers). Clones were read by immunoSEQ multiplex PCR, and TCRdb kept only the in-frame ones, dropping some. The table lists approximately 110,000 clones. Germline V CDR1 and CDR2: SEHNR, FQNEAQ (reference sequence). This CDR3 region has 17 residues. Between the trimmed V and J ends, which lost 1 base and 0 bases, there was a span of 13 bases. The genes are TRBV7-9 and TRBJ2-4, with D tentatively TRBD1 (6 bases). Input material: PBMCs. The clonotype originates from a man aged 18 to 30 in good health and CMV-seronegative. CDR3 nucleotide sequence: TGTGCCAGCAGCTTAGGGGAAACAGGGATAGCCAAAAACATTCAGTACTTC. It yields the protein CASSLGETGIAKNIQYF.